This T cell receptor (beta chain) was observed in a study of T-cell reconstitution after alpha-beta-depleted transplantation in children. The CDR3 covers 12 residues. V lost 4 bases and J 5 bases, leaving 6 bases between the germline ends. Germline CDR1 is SEHNR and CDR2 is FQNEAQ (reference sequence). This sample's TCRbeta library carried unique molecular identifier barcodes. TCRdb analysed the PCR reads with MiXCR anew, one entry per CDR3 protein. Of around 480,000 distinct CDR3 sequences in the sample, 32% were seen once. This rearrangement joins TRBV7-9 to TRBJ1-5; D remains ambiguous. This receptor was identified in a human donor who donated a stem cell graft to a child with aplastic anemia. The input for sequencing was PBMCs from the stem cell graft donor, taken from the stem cell graft. CDR3 DNA: TGTGCCAGCAGCTACGGGGATCAGCCCCAGCATTTT. This translates into CASSYGDQPQHF.